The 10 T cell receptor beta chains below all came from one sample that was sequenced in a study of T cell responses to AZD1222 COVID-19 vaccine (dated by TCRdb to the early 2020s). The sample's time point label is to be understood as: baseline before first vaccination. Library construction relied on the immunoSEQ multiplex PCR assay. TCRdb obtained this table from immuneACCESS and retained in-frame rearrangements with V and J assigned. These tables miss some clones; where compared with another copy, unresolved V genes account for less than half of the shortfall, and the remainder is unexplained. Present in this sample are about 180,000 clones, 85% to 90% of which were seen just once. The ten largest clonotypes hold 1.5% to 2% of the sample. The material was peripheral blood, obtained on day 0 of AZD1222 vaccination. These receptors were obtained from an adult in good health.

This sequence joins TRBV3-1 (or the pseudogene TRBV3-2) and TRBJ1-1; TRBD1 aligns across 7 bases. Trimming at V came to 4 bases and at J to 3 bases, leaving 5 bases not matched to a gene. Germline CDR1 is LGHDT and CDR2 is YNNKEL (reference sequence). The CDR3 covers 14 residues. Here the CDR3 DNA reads TGTGCCAGCAGCCTACAGGGGACGGACACTGAAGCTTTCTTT. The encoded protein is CASSLQGTDTEAFF.

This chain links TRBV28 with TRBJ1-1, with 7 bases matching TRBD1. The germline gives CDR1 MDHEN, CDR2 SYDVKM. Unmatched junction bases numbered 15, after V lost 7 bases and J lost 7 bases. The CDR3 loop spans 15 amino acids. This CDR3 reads CASIPSFGQVNEAFF. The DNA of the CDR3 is TGTGCCAGCATCCCCTCCTTTGGACAGGTTAATGAAGCTTTCTTT.

CDR3: CSVGGATEAFF. The CDR3 DNA follows: TGCAGCGTTGGGGGGGCAACTGAAGCTTTCTTT. The V call is TRBV29-1, the J call TRBJ1-1; a possible D gene is TRBD1 (6 bases). The V end was cut by 4 bases, the J end by 5 bases, with 8 bases between. The CDR3 has 11 amino acids. Germline V gives CDR1 SQVTM, CDR2 ANQGSEA.

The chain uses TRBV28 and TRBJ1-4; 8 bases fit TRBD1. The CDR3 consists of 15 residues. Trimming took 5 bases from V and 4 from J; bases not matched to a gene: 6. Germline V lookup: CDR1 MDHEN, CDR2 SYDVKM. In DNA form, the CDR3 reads TGTGCCAGCAGTCCCACAGGGGGGAATAATGAAAAACTGTTTTTT. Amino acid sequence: CASSPTGGNNEKLFF.

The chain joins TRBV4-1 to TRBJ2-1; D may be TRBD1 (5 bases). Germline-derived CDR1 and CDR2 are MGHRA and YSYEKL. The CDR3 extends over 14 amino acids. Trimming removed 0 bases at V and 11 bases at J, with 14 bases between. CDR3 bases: TGCGCCAGCAGCCAAGAAGGGGTAGGACCTAAGCAGTTCTTC. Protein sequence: CASSQEGVGPKQFF.

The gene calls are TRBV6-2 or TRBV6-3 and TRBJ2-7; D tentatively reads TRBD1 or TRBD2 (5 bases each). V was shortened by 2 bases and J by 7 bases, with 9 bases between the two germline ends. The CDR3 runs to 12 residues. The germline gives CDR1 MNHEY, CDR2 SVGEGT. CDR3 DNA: TGTGCCAGCAGTTACGTGGGGGTTGAGCAGTACTTC. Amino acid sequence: CASSYVGVEQYF.

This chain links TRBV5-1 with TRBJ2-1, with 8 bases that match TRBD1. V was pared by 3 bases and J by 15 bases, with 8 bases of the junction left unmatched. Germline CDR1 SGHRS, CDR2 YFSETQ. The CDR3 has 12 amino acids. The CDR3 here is CASSYGQGNTFF. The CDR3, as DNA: TGCGCCAGCAGCTACGGACAGGGTAATACGTTCTTC.

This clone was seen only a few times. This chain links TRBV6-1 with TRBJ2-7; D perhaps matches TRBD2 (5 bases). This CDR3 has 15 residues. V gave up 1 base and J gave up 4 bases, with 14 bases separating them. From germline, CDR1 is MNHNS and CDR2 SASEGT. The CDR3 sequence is CASSEVPGYGYEQYF. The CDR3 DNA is TGTGCCAGCAGTGAAGTTCCGGGGTACGGGTACGAGCAGTACTTC.

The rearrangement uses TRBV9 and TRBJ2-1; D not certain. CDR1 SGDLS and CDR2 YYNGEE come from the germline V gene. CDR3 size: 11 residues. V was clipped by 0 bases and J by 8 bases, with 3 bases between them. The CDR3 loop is CASSVGDEQFF. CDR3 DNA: TGTGCCAGCAGCGTAGGGGATGAGCAGTTCTTC.

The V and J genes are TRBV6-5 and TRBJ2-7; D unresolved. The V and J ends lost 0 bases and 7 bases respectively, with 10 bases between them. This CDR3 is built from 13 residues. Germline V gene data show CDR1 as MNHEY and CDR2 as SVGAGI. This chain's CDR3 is CASSYSMAREQYF. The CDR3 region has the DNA TGTGCCAGCAGTTACTCGATGGCGAGGGAGCAGTACTTC.